This TCR beta chain derives from a study of cytotoxic CD8 clonotypes in ibrutinib-treated CLL. Data came from immunoSEQ multiplex PCR; TCRdb stores just in-frame clones and leaves some out. Of some 28,000 clones in the sample, 62% are singletons; the top ten hold around 13%. Germline loops: CDR1 SGHNT, CDR2 YYREEE (reference sequence). There are 14 residues in the CDR3. The junction had 1 base not matched to a gene; V was cut back by 0 bases and J by 7 bases. The sample here was PBMCs, taken before ibrutinib treatment. V and J are TRBV5-4 and TRBJ2-1; 10 positions agree with TRBD1. This sequence was found in a human donor with chronic lymphocytic leukemia. DNA for the CDR3: TGTGCCAGCAGCTTGGGGGGACAGGGGAATGAGCAGTTCTTC. Its translation is CASSLGGQGNEQFF.